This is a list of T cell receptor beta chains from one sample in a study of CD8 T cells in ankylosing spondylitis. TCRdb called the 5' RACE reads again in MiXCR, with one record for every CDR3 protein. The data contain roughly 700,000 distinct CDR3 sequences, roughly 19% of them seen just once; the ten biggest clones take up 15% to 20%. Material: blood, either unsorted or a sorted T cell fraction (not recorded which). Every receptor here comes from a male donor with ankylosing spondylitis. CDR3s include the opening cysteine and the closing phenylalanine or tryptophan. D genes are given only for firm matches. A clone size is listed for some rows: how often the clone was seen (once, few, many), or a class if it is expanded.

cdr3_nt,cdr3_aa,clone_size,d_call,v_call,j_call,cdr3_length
TGCGCCAGCAGCGCCCTAGCGGGAAGGGAGGAGACCCAGTACTTC,CASSALAGREETQYF,-,TRBD2,TRBV5-1,TRBJ2-5,15
TGCGCCAGCAGCCCCCCCCAGGGAGATACGCAGTATTTT,CASSPPQGDTQYF,-,-,TRBV5-1,TRBJ2-3,13
TGCAGCGTCGTTAACAGGGCCGAAGGGGGTACTGAAGCTTTCTTT,CSVVNRAEGGTEAFF,-,-,TRBV29-1,TRBJ1-1,15
TGTGCCAGCAGAACAGGTTTTGAGCAGTTCTTC,CASRTGFEQFF,few,-,TRBV12-3/TRBV12-4,TRBJ2-1,11
TGTGCCTGGGGGTACGGGACGGGCTACGAGCAGTACTTC,CAWGYGTGYEQYF,few,-,TRBV30,TRBJ2-7,13
TGTGCCAGCAGTTACGTAGCTAGCACAGATACGCAGTATTTT,CASSYVASTDTQYF,few,-,TRBV6-5,TRBJ2-3,14
TGTGCCAGCACCCCGGGGGAGACCCAGTACTTC,CASTPGETQYF,many,-,TRBV13,TRBJ2-5,11
TGTGCCAGTTCGCCCCAACAGAGAAACACCGGGGAGCTGTTTTTT,CASSPQQRNTGELFF,many,-,TRBV7-2,TRBJ2-2,15
TGTGCCAGTAGTAGGGGGTCGGGGACAGGGTCTTACAATGAGCAGTTCTTC,CASSRGSGTGSYNEQFF,-,TRBD1,TRBV19,TRBJ2-1,17
TGTGCCAGCACCCCCGGCGGGACTACCGCCTACGAGCAGTACTTC,CASTPGGTTAYEQYF,few,TRBD2,TRBV7-2,TRBJ2-7,15
TGTGCCAGCAGTTACGCCGGGGTGGGCCGTAACATTAATTCACCCCTCCACTTT,CASSYAGVGRNINSPLHF,-,-,TRBV6-5,TRBJ1-6,18
TGTGCCAGCAGCGGGGGACTAGCGCTTTACAATGAGCAGTTCTTC,CASSGGLALYNEQFF,-,TRBD2,TRBV7-2,TRBJ2-1,15
TGTGCCAGCAGCTTAGTCCCGGGACTAGCAGGCGAGCAGTACTTC,CASSLVPGLAGEQYF,few,TRBD2,TRBV5-6,TRBJ2-7,15
TGCGCCAGCAGCCCGATGGAGTGGACGAACACTGAAGCTTTCTTT,CASSPMEWTNTEAFF,-,-,TRBV4-1,TRBJ1-1,15
TGCAGTGCTAGAGCACAGGAGAACACTGAAGCTTTCTTT,CSARAQENTEAFF,-,-,TRBV20-1,TRBJ1-1,13
TGTGCCAGCAGCGCCGGGAGCCTAAGCTCCTACGAGCAGTACTTC,CASSAGSLSSYEQYF,few,-,TRBV9,TRBJ2-7,15
TGTGCCAGCAGTTTGCGAGAGAACAAAGCCTACGAGCAGTACTTC,CASSLRENKAYEQYF,many,-,TRBV28,TRBJ2-7,15
TGTGCCAGCAGCTTGACAGGGGTTACGGCAGATACGCAGTATTTT,CASSLTGVTADTQYF,-,TRBD1,TRBV7-9,TRBJ2-3,15
TGCAGTGCCCGCCCCAGGGGGGACGGGGAGCTGTTTTTT,CSARPRGDGELFF,-,-,TRBV20-1,TRBJ2-2,13
TGTGCCAGCAGCCAATGGGACAGGGTCAATGAGCAGTTCTTC,CASSQWDRVNEQFF,-,TRBD1,TRBV3-1,TRBJ2-1,14
TGTGCCAGCAGTAATACAGGGGGCAATCAGCCCCAGCATTTT,CASSNTGGNQPQHF,-,TRBD1,TRBV27,TRBJ1-5,14
TGTGCCAGCAGCCGGTCGACAGGTGAAGCTTTCTTT,CASSRSTGEAFF,few,-,TRBV7-2,TRBJ1-1,12
TGTGCCAGCAGTTTATCCCCCTGGACGCGGGAGACCCAGTACTTC,CASSLSPWTRETQYF,-,-,TRBV27,TRBJ2-5,15
TGCAGTGCCCTCAGACCGGAGACCACTGAAGCTTTCTTT,CSALRPETTEAFF,-,-,TRBV20-1,TRBJ1-1,13
TGTGCCAGCAGTAGACTAGCGGGAGTTTGGGGTCGAGGGTCCTACAATGAGCAGTTCTTC,CASSRLAGVWGRGSYNEQFF,few,TRBD2,TRBV6-4,TRBJ2-1,20
TGCGCCAGCGCTAGTAGCTCTTCCTACGAGCAGTACTTC,CASASSSSYEQYF,-,-,TRBV5-1,TRBJ2-7,13
TGTGCCAGCAGCCGGGACCTCTTGGGCACTGAAGCTTTCTTT,CASSRDLLGTEAFF,-,-,TRBV27,TRBJ1-1,14